The rows below give T cell receptor beta chains drawn from one sample of a study of beta chain features in type 1 diabetes. Profiled with immunoSEQ multiplex PCR; TCRdb holds only in-frame clones, not every one. The data hold hundreds of thousands of clones, with less than 20% observed a single time. Sequencing was performed on naive CD4+ T cells from blood. Receptors originate from a man aged 18 to 35 in good health. CDR3s include the opening cysteine and the closing phenylalanine or tryptophan. The D gene is left open where the match is weak. The listing skips clone size in some rows; elsewhere it reads once, few, many or a size class.

cdr3_aa: CASSGGRRAFF; cdr3_nt: TGTGCCAGCAGCGGCGGAAGAAGGGCTTTCTTT; j_call: TRBJ1-1; d_call: NA; v_call: TRBV7-8; clone_size: few
cdr3_aa: CASSTQGYGYTF; cdr3_nt: TGTGCCAGCAGTACTCAGGGCTATGGCTACACCTTC; j_call: TRBJ1-2; d_call: NA; v_call: TRBV28; clone_size: NA
cdr3_aa: CASSLGTVDQPQHF; cdr3_nt: TGCGCCAGCAGCCTCGGGACTGTTGATCAGCCCCAGCATTTT; j_call: TRBJ1-5; d_call: NA; v_call: TRBV5-1; clone_size: few
cdr3_aa: CAWSQGRDQPQHF; cdr3_nt: TGTGCCTGGAGTCAGGGAAGGGATCAGCCCCAGCATTTT; j_call: TRBJ1-5; d_call: NA; v_call: TRBV30; clone_size: few
cdr3_aa: CASSLSENYEQYF; cdr3_nt: TGTGCCAGCTCACTGTCGGAGAATTACGAGCAGTACTTC; j_call: TRBJ2-7; d_call: NA; v_call: TRBV18; clone_size: few
cdr3_aa: CASTGDRGNEQYF; cdr3_nt: TGTGCCAGTACCGGGGACAGGGGCAACGAGCAGTACTTC; j_call: TRBJ2-7; d_call: TRBD1; v_call: TRBV19; clone_size: few
cdr3_aa: CASRLRQTQANQPQHF; cdr3_nt: TGTGCCAGCAGACTCCGACAGACCCAGGCCAATCAGCCCCAGCATTTT; j_call: TRBJ1-5; d_call: NA; v_call: TRBV28; clone_size: NA
cdr3_aa: CASSLGVGGNTIYF; cdr3_nt: TGTGCCAGCAGCTTAGGAGTGGGCGGAAACACCATATATTTT; j_call: TRBJ1-3; d_call: NA; v_call: TRBV7-2; clone_size: NA
cdr3_aa: CASSSTTGFEQYF; cdr3_nt: TGCGCCAGCAGCTCAACAACAGGGTTCGAGCAGTACTTC; j_call: TRBJ2-7; d_call: NA; v_call: TRBV5-1; clone_size: few
cdr3_aa: CASSLEAGAYNEQFF; cdr3_nt: TGTGCCAGCAGCTTGGAAGCGGGCGCATACAATGAGCAGTTCTTC; j_call: TRBJ2-1; d_call: NA; v_call: TRBV5-6; clone_size: NA
cdr3_aa: CASSSISSYEQYF; cdr3_nt: TGTGCCAGCAGCTCCATAAGCTCCTACGAGCAGTACTTC; j_call: TRBJ2-7; d_call: NA; v_call: TRBV5-4; clone_size: NA
cdr3_aa: CASSPRRTVYNEQFF; cdr3_nt: TGTGCCAGCTCACCACGTAGGACAGTATACAATGAGCAGTTCTTC; j_call: TRBJ2-1; d_call: NA; v_call: TRBV18; clone_size: NA
cdr3_aa: CASSPLQRGALGDNAQFF; cdr3_nt: TGCGCCAGCAGCCCACTACAAAGGGGAGCCCTAGGGGACAACGCGCAGTTCTTC; j_call: TRBJ2-1; d_call: NA; v_call: TRBV4-1; clone_size: few
cdr3_aa: CASTRLGGLGYTF; cdr3_nt: TGCGCCAGCACCCGTCTTGGGGGCCTTGGCTACACCTTC; j_call: TRBJ1-2; d_call: NA; v_call: TRBV5-1; clone_size: NA
cdr3_aa: CASSLGSGASYEQYF; cdr3_nt: TGTGCCAGCAGCTTAGGTAGCGGGGCCTCCTACGAGCAGTACTTC; j_call: TRBJ2-7; d_call: TRBD2; v_call: TRBV7-2; clone_size: NA
cdr3_aa: CASSRLGAKNIQYF; cdr3_nt: TGCGCCAGCAGCCGACTAGGAGCCAAAAACATTCAGTACTTC; j_call: TRBJ2-4; d_call: NA; v_call: TRBV4-3; clone_size: few
cdr3_aa: CASSYTPGFRSGELFF; cdr3_nt: TGTGCCAGCAGTTACACACCAGGCTTCAGGTCCGGGGAGCTGTTTTTT; j_call: TRBJ2-2; d_call: NA; v_call: TRBV6-6; clone_size: few
cdr3_aa: CASSQDPGGRLIDTQYF; cdr3_nt: TGCGCCAGCAGCCAAGATCCGGGGGGCCGTCTAATAGATACGCAGTATTTT; j_call: TRBJ2-3; d_call: NA; v_call: TRBV4-3; clone_size: few
cdr3_aa: CASMLDRLTYNEQFF; cdr3_nt: TGTGCCAGCATGCTAGACAGACTTACCTACAATGAGCAGTTCTTC; j_call: TRBJ2-1; d_call: NA; v_call: TRBV11-2; clone_size: few
cdr3_aa: CASNSVAGATLNTEAFF; cdr3_nt: TGTGCCAGCAACAGTGTCGCGGGAGCAACCCTGAACACTGAAGCTTTCTTT; j_call: TRBJ1-1; d_call: NA; v_call: TRBV2; clone_size: few
cdr3_aa: CASTLPGYTEAFF; cdr3_nt: TGTGCCAGTACCCTCCCAGGGTACACTGAAGCTTTCTTT; j_call: TRBJ1-1; d_call: NA; v_call: TRBV19; clone_size: few
cdr3_aa: CTSSQEPLPGRNYEQYF; cdr3_nt: TGCACCAGCAGCCAAGAACCCCTCCCGGGACGGAACTACGAGCAGTACTTC; j_call: TRBJ2-7; d_call: NA; v_call: TRBV1; clone_size: NA
cdr3_aa: CASSPDGTGWGETQYF; cdr3_nt: TGCGCCAGCAGCCCCGACGGGACAGGTTGGGGGGAGACCCAGTACTTC; j_call: TRBJ2-5; d_call: TRBD1; v_call: TRBV4-1; clone_size: NA
cdr3_aa: CASSVDWGFGYGYTF; cdr3_nt: TGTGCCAGCAGCGTAGATTGGGGGTTTGGGTATGGCTACACCTTC; j_call: TRBJ1-2; d_call: NA; v_call: TRBV9; clone_size: NA
cdr3_aa: CSVEDRRDGETQYF; cdr3_nt: TGCAGCGTTGAAGATCGCCGGGATGGAGAGACCCAGTACTTC; j_call: TRBJ2-5; d_call: NA; v_call: TRBV29-1; clone_size: few
cdr3_aa: CASSYSRVGEGYEQYF; cdr3_nt: TGTGCCAGCAGTTACTCGAGGGTGGGGGAAGGTTACGAGCAGTACTTC; j_call: TRBJ2-7; d_call: NA; v_call: TRBV6-5; clone_size: few
cdr3_aa: CASRQTRPDTQYF; cdr3_nt: TGTGCCAGCAGACAGACTAGGCCAGATACGCAGTATTTT; j_call: TRBJ2-3; d_call: NA; v_call: TRBV11-2; clone_size: NA
cdr3_aa: CASNFLPAGATGEQFF; cdr3_nt: TGTGCCAGCAATTTCCTGCCAGCGGGAGCGACCGGTGAGCAGTTCTTC; j_call: TRBJ2-1; d_call: TRBD2; v_call: TRBV2; clone_size: few
cdr3_aa: CASSTNNEQFF; cdr3_nt: TGCGCCAGCAGCACCAACAATGAGCAGTTCTTC; j_call: TRBJ2-1; d_call: NA; v_call: TRBV5-1; clone_size: NA
cdr3_aa: CASSLGGPQGRRGELFF; cdr3_nt: TGTGCCAGCAGCTTAGGAGGCCCTCAGGGACGACGGGGGGAGCTGTTTTTT; j_call: TRBJ2-2; d_call: NA; v_call: TRBV7-3; clone_size: NA
cdr3_aa: CASSVGRNQPQHF; cdr3_nt: TGTGCCAGCAGCGTAGGAAGGAATCAGCCCCAGCATTTT; j_call: TRBJ1-5; d_call: NA; v_call: TRBV6-6; clone_size: few
cdr3_aa: CASSWRLAGKTDTQYF; cdr3_nt: TGTGCCAGCAGCTGGAGACTAGCGGGGAAAACAGATACGCAGTATTTT; j_call: TRBJ2-3; d_call: TRBD2; v_call: TRBV7-2; clone_size: few
cdr3_aa: CASSSLLPGQRFGYTF; cdr3_nt: TGTGCCAGCAGCTCTCTTTTACCGGGACAGAGGTTTGGCTACACCTTC; j_call: TRBJ1-2; d_call: TRBD1; v_call: TRBV7-6; clone_size: NA
cdr3_aa: CASIGGGLNTEAFF; cdr3_nt: TGTGCCAGCATTGGGGGGGGTTTGAACACTGAAGCTTTCTTT; j_call: TRBJ1-1; d_call: NA; v_call: TRBV28; clone_size: few
cdr3_aa: CASSPPSYGHEQFF; cdr3_nt: TGTGCCAGCTCACCACCGTCGTATGGCCATGAGCAGTTCTTC; j_call: TRBJ2-1; d_call: NA; v_call: TRBV18; clone_size: few
cdr3_aa: CAWTAWTDTDTQYF; cdr3_nt: TGTGCCTGGACCGCCTGGACAGACACAGATACGCAGTATTTT; j_call: TRBJ2-3; d_call: NA; v_call: TRBV30; clone_size: NA
cdr3_aa: CASSVGADTQYF; cdr3_nt: TGTGCCAGCAGCGTAGGGGCAGATACGCAGTATTTT; j_call: TRBJ2-3; d_call: NA; v_call: TRBV9; clone_size: few
cdr3_aa: CASSQTGANVLTF; cdr3_nt: TGCGCCAGCAGTCAAACGGGGGCCAACGTCCTGACTTTC; j_call: TRBJ2-6; d_call: NA; v_call: TRBV23-1; clone_size: many
cdr3_aa: CATSRDAGYQETQYF; cdr3_nt: TGTGCCACCAGCAGAGATGCGGGATACCAAGAGACCCAGTACTTC; j_call: TRBJ2-5; d_call: NA; v_call: TRBV15; clone_size: NA
cdr3_aa: CASSRGQSPFTYNEQFF; cdr3_nt: TGTGCCAGCTCACGGGGACAGAGTCCTTTTACCTACAATGAGCAGTTCTTC; j_call: TRBJ2-1; d_call: TRBD1; v_call: TRBV18; clone_size: NA
cdr3_aa: CASRRVWGQPQHF; cdr3_nt: TGTGCCAGCAGAAGGGTGTGGGGTCAGCCCCAGCATTTT; j_call: TRBJ1-5; d_call: NA; v_call: TRBV14; clone_size: few
cdr3_aa: CASSLAGRGLRETQYF; cdr3_nt: TGTGCCAGCAGCTTAGCGGGCAGGGGGCTTCGAGAGACCCAGTACTTC; j_call: TRBJ2-5; d_call: TRBD1; v_call: TRBV7-9; clone_size: few
cdr3_aa: CSSSGGTGNNEQFF; cdr3_nt: TGCAGCTCCTCGGGGGGGACAGGCAATAATGAGCAGTTCTTC; j_call: TRBJ2-1; d_call: NA; v_call: TRBV29-1; clone_size: few
cdr3_aa: CASSLVSTGGRVRQPQHF; cdr3_nt: TGTGCCAGCAGCTTAGTCTCCACAGGGGGTAGGGTCAGGCAGCCCCAGCATTTT; j_call: TRBJ1-5; d_call: TRBD1; v_call: TRBV7-2; clone_size: NA
cdr3_aa: CASSFLWSGTYEQYF; cdr3_nt: TGTGCCAGCAGTTTTTTGTGGAGTGGGACCTACGAGCAGTACTTC; j_call: TRBJ2-7; d_call: NA; v_call: TRBV6-6; clone_size: NA
cdr3_aa: CASSYAPVGEQYF; cdr3_nt: TGTGCCAGCAGTTATGCCCCCGTTGGGGAGCAGTACTTC; j_call: TRBJ2-5; d_call: NA; v_call: TRBV6-6; clone_size: NA
cdr3_aa: CASGVGGTGTDGYTF; cdr3_nt: TGTGCCAGCGGGGTCGGTGGGACGGGTACGGATGGCTACACCTTC; j_call: TRBJ1-2; d_call: NA; v_call: TRBV28; clone_size: NA
cdr3_aa: CASSQVWGAALEDEQYF; cdr3_nt: TGCGCCAGCAGCCAAGTATGGGGGGCAGCCCTAGAAGACGAGCAGTACTTC; j_call: TRBJ2-7; d_call: NA; v_call: TRBV4-1; clone_size: NA
cdr3_aa: CASSQDGAIQETQYF; cdr3_nt: TGTGCCAGCAGCCAAGACGGAGCAATCCAAGAGACCCAGTACTTC; j_call: TRBJ2-5; d_call: NA; v_call: TRBV4-2; clone_size: NA
cdr3_aa: CSVEPTGYGGTEAFF; cdr3_nt: TGCAGCGTTGAGCCGACAGGGTATGGGGGCACTGAAGCTTTCTTT; j_call: TRBJ1-1; d_call: TRBD1; v_call: TRBV29-1; clone_size: NA
cdr3_aa: CASSFGENYGYTF; cdr3_nt: TGTGCCAGCAGCTTCGGGGAGAACTATGGCTACACCTTC; j_call: TRBJ1-2; d_call: NA; v_call: TRBV7-9; clone_size: NA
cdr3_aa: CASSLLTGRSYNEQFF; cdr3_nt: TGTGCCAGCAGTTTGTTAACAGGGCGCTCCTACAATGAGCAGTTCTTC; j_call: TRBJ2-1; d_call: NA; v_call: TRBV28; clone_size: NA
cdr3_aa: CASSRNTDSYNEQFF; cdr3_nt: TGCGCCAGCAGTCGAAATACTGACTCCTACAATGAGCAGTTCTTC; j_call: TRBJ2-1; d_call: NA; v_call: TRBV4-1; clone_size: few
cdr3_aa: CASSSSDGYEQYF; cdr3_nt: TGTGCCAGCTCATCCTCGGACGGCTACGAGCAGTACTTC; j_call: TRBJ2-7; d_call: NA; v_call: TRBV18; clone_size: NA
cdr3_aa: CASRRGEIGYTF; cdr3_nt: TGTGCCAGCAGACGTGGGGAAATTGGCTACACCTTC; j_call: TRBJ1-2; d_call: NA; v_call: TRBV28; clone_size: few